This note documents a single TCR beta chain sequence. The antigen is unknown. The PCR was carried out with 60 Vbeta primers and 13 Jbeta primers. Clones were read by immunoSEQ multiplex PCR, and TCRdb kept only the in-frame ones, dropping some. Among 160,000 or so clones listed, about 68% were seen once. This record belongs to a study of cytomegalovirus exposure and HLA in healthy donors. Study-wide points: Donors belonging to an Asian-associated ancestry cluster reportedly showed fewer N-insertions in productive TCRs than the roughly 680-donor mean, according to what a later analysis found. Within a later analysis, the majority of CMV-associated TCR beta chains appeared HLA-restricted.

The CDR3 consists of 15 residues. CDR1 and CDR2 from the germline V gene are SGHTA and FQGNSA. The V and J ends lost 2 bases and 4 bases respectively, with 12 bases between them. The sequencing sample was made of PBMCs. The rearrangement links TRBV7-2 to TRBJ2-1, with D possibly TRBD2 on 5 matching bases. This TCR was recovered from a female donor in good health and CMV-seronegative. The CDR3 is CASSLRSGEYNEQFF. The CDR3 coding sequence is TGTGCCAGCAGCTTACGCAGCGGCGAGTACAATGAGCAGTTCTTC.